Presented here are 27 T cell receptor beta chains from one specimen sequenced in a study of T cell clonotyping in hematopoietic cell transplantation. TCRdb's table, derived via immunoSEQ multiplex PCR, lists solely in-frame clones and lacks some. Among 15,000 to 20,000 clones, about 80% were seen once, and the ten largest hold 15% to 20%. As for time point: recipient sample about 28 days before transplant, after cytoreduction. Material: peripheral blood mononuclear cells, obtained before stem cell transplant. The receptors stem from a man in his sixties with acute myeloid leukemia. Some clones in this sample may be carry-over from other donors' samples.

This clone was counted between two and nine times. The chain couples TRBV5-6 to TRBJ2-7; 8 bases match TRBD2. This CDR3 has 14 residues. Germline V gives CDR1 SGHDT, CDR2 YYEEEE. The junction had 4 bases not matched to a gene; V was cut back by 3 bases and J by 2 bases. CDR3 sequence (DNA): TGTGCCAGCAGCTCCGTAGCGGGGCCCTACGAGCAGTACTTC. This gives the protein CASSSVAGPYEQYF.

The chain is built from TRBV9 and TRBJ1-6, with a weak D call TRBD1 (5 bases). From germline, CDR1 is SGDLS and CDR2 YYNGEE. Trimming removed 3 bases at V and 13 bases at J, with 20 bases between. CDR3 size: 15 residues. The CDR3 DNA sequence: TGTGCCAGCAGCGGAACCTGGGGACCCACAACGCCCCTCCACTTT. Its protein is CASSGTWGPTTPLHF.

This clone was counted a single time. The chain has TRBV2 and TRBJ1-1, with TRBD1 matching 8 bases. Germline V gene sequence: CDR1 SNHLY, CDR2 FYNNEI. Unmatched junction bases numbered 8, after V lost 6 bases and J lost 5 bases. This CDR3 is built from 14 residues. The CDR3 spells CASSAQGGETEAFF. CDR3 nucleotides: TGTGCCAGCAGCGCACAGGGGGGAGAGACTGAAGCTTTCTTT.

The chain employs TRBV14 and TRBJ2-1, with a weak D call TRBD1 (7 bases). CDR1 and CDR2 (germline): SGHDN, FVKESK. Trimming cost V 1 base and J 8 bases, with 12 bases left between them. This CDR3 is built from 14 residues. DNA for the CDR3: TGTGCCAGCAGCCAAGGGAGGGGGCTCGATGAGCAGTTCTTC. Its translation: CASSQGRGLDEQFF.

The rearrangement joins TRBV7-8 to TRBJ2-1; TRBD2 matches 12 bases. The CDR3 totals 16 residues. With V trimmed by 4 bases and J by 1 base, 2 bases remained unmatched. Germline values: CDR1 SGHVS, CDR2 FQNEAQ. The CDR3 DNA reads TGTGCCAGCAGCTCGGGGACTAGCGGGTCCTACAATGAGCAGTTCTTC. As protein: CASSSGTSGSYNEQFF.

V gene TRBV5-6 combines with J gene TRBJ1-6; 9 bases are shared with TRBD1. Per germline, CDR1 SGHDT and CDR2 YYEEEE. With 4 bases clipped from V and 6 bases from J, the junction kept 8 bases outside the gene matches. The CDR3 consists of 16 residues. DNA of the CDR3: TGTGCCAGCAGCGAATATGGGGGACAGGGTAATTCACCCCTCCACTTT. It codes for CASSEYGGQGNSPLHF.

The V and J genes are TRBV11-3 and TRBJ2-7; D is uncertain. V was cut by 3 bases and J by 2 bases, with 11 bases left in between. This CDR3 region has 14 residues. Germline V gene sequence: CDR1 SGHNT, CDR2 YENEEA. DNA for the CDR3: TGTGCCAGCAGCTTTCGGCAGGCTACCTACGAGCAGTACTTC. Residues: CASSFRQATYEQYF. Together with reference TRBV11-3 and TRBJ2-7, the CDR3 gives the full variable domain: EAGVVQSPRYKIIEKKQPVAFWCNPISGHNTLYWYLQNLGQGPELLIRYENEEAVDDSQLPKDRFSAERLKGVDSTLKIQPAELGDSAVYLCASSFRQATYEQYFGPGTRLTVT.

This clone was seen only once. The CDR3 DNA reads as TGTGCCAGTAGGGGACAAGACAGGGCCTCCTACGAGCAGTACTTC. Its translation is CASRGQDRASYEQYF. The V and J genes are TRBV19 and TRBJ2-7, with 7 bases matching TRBD1. V was pared by 6 bases and J by 0 bases, with 8 bases of the junction left unmatched. CDR3 length: 15 amino acids. Per germline, CDR1 LNHDA and CDR2 SQIVND (reference sequence). The whole variable domain, remainder taken from reference TRBV19 and TRBJ2-7, is DGGITQSPKYLFRKEGQNVTLSCEQNLNHDAMYWYRQDPGQGLRLIYYSQIVNDFQKGDIAEGYSVSREKKESFPLTVTSAQKNPTAFYLCASRGQDRASYEQYFGPGTRLTVT.

The chain combines TRBV5-1 with TRBJ2-2, with a weak D call TRBD1 (6 bases). Looked up from germline, CDR1 is SGHRS and CDR2 is YFSETQ. V was shortened by 4 bases and J by 6 bases, with 10 bases between the two germline ends. This CDR3 has 13 residues. The CDR3 DNA follows: TGCGCCAGCAGCACCGGACAGTCCGGGGAGCTGTTTTTT. It codes for CASSTGQSGELFF.

This clone showed up just once. The rearrangement joins TRBV4-3 to TRBJ1-2; no definite D call. The length of the CDR3 is 16 residues. CDR1 and CDR2 (germline): LGHNA, YSLEER. Trimming took off 0 bases at V and 6 bases at J, with 17 bases between the two ends. CDR3 protein: CASSQDLGQGFNGYTF. The CDR3 nucleotides read TGCGCCAGCAGCCAAGATCTGGGCCAAGGGTTTAATGGCTACACCTTC.

J is TRBJ1-3 and V is TRBV5-6; D is unclear. V lost 1 base, J lost 4 bases, and 12 bases lay in between. Looked up from germline, CDR1 is SGHDT and CDR2 is YYEEEE. The CDR3 covers 15 residues. CDR3 loop: CASSLNPSAGNTIYF. The CDR3 bases are TGTGCCAGCAGCTTGAACCCCAGCGCCGGAAACACCATATATTTT.

The CDR3 sequence: CASSIQGATSQPQHF. CDR3 DNA sequence: TGTGCCAGTAGCATACAGGGGGCGACTAGTCAGCCCCAGCATTTT. The V and J genes are TRBV19 and TRBJ1-5; 9 bases line up with TRBD1. The germline V gene has CDR1 LNHDA and CDR2 SQIVND (reference sequence). With V trimmed by 6 bases and J by 6 bases, 9 bases remained unmatched. This CDR3 comprises 15 residues.

The chain employs TRBV2 and TRBJ1-6; D uncertain. The CDR3 totals 15 residues. V was cut by 2 bases and J by 7 bases, with 12 bases left in between. Germline V lookup: CDR1 SNHLY, CDR2 FYNNEI. This chain's CDR3 is CASSERAGENSPLHF. Here the CDR3 DNA reads TGTGCCAGCAGTGAACGGGCCGGGGAAAATTCACCCCTCCACTTT.

This clone was seen just once. The chain combines TRBV5-1 with TRBJ1-1; D unresolved. The germline V gene has CDR1 SGHRS and CDR2 YFSETQ. This CDR3 region has 16 residues. With 0 bases removed from V and 2 bases from J, the gap between germline ends came to 14 bases. Here the CDR3 DNA reads TGCGCCAGCAGCTTGGCAATGGGGAGCTCAAACACTGAAGCTTTCTTT. Protein product: CASSLAMGSSNTEAFF.

The chain links TRBV9 to TRBJ2-6; possibly TRBD1 for D (5 bases). Trimming shortened V by 7 bases and J by 2 bases, and 10 bases separated the two germline ends. The germline gives CDR1 SGDLS, CDR2 YYNGEE. CDR3 length: 14 amino acids. CDR3: CASQGRAGANVLTF. In DNA, the CDR3 is TGTGCCAGCCAGGGAAGGGCTGGGGCCAACGTCCTGACTTTC.

The chain couples TRBV11-2 to TRBJ2-7; D is possibly TRBD2 (7 bases). The CDR3 totals 15 residues. V was trimmed by 1 base and J by 2 bases, leaving 12 bases between them. Germline CDR1 SGHAT, CDR2 FQNNGV. CDR3 bases: TGTGCCAGCAGCTTAGGTCCGGGGGGCCCCTACGAGCAGTACTTC. It encodes CASSLGPGGPYEQYF.

The J gene is TRBJ1-4, the V gene TRBV6-6; D is undetermined. CDR1 is MNHNY and CDR2 is SVGAGI in the germline V gene (reference sequence). V shed 5 bases and J shed 0 bases, with 13 bases lying between them. The length of the CDR3 is 16 residues. CDR3 DNA: TGTGCCAGCAGTCGAGCGGACGGTGCAACTAATGAAAAACTGTTTTTT. This sequence encodes CASSRADGATNEKLFF.

The chain links TRBV5-1 to TRBJ1-1; D is uncertain. The germline gives CDR1 SGHRS, CDR2 YFSETQ. The CDR3 is made up of 11 amino acids. V lost 5 bases to trimming and J lost 1 base, with 3 bases between them. The CDR3 loop reads CASSSNTEAFF. The CDR3 bases are TGCGCCAGCAGTTCGAACACTGAAGCTTTCTTT.

V usage is TRBV6-1 and J usage is TRBJ2-1; 7 bases line up with TRBD1. J lost 3 bases, V lost 6 bases, and 8 bases had no gene match. Germline V gene data show CDR1 as MNHNS and CDR2 as SASEGT. CDR3 length: 15 amino acids. CDR3 amino acids: CASRVGQQLYNEQFF. The CDR3 DNA reads TGTGCCAGCAGGGTGGGACAGCAACTCTACAATGAGCAGTTCTTC.

In its sample, this clone was seen once. This chain links TRBV9 with TRBJ2-1; 13 bases line up with TRBD2. Trimming at V came to 2 bases and at J to 7 bases, leaving 6 bases not matched to a gene. The CDR3 contains 16 residues. Germline V lookup: CDR1 SGDLS, CDR2 YYNGEE. CDR3 in amino acids: CASSVELAGGKNEQFF. CDR3 DNA sequence: TGTGCCAGCAGCGTCGAACTAGCGGGGGGGAAAAATGAGCAGTTCTTC.

The chain uses TRBV23-1 and TRBJ2-7; 8 nucleotides align to TRBD2. TRBV23-1 is annotated as an ORF whose role is uncertain. CDR3 length: 15 amino acids. The V segment lost 1 base and the J segment 7 bases; nucleotides outside the gene matches: 9. The CDR3 loop reads CASSQYSRGAWEQYF. The CDR3 DNA reads TGCGCCAGCAGTCAATACTCGCGGGGGGCGTGGGAGCAGTACTTC.

This clone was recorded a few times. This chain connects TRBV30 to TRBJ2-2, with D possibly being TRBD2 (6 bases). Germline V CDR1 and CDR2: GTSNPN, SVGIG (reference sequence). This CDR3 is built from 14 residues. Trimming left V 3 bases short and J 5 bases short, with 13 bases between. CDR3 loop: CAWSGDSWTGELFF. The CDR3, as DNA: TGTGCCTGGAGCGGGGACTCCTGGACCGGGGAGCTGTTTTTT.

This clone showed up just a few times. The chain uses TRBV9 and TRBJ2-7, with D possibly matching TRBD1 (6 bases). V dropped 0 bases and J dropped 7 bases, with 14 bases sitting between them. The CDR3 loop spans 14 amino acids. Germline CDR1 is SGDLS and CDR2 is YYNGEE. CDR3: CASSVAGGREEQYF. DNA for the CDR3: TGTGCCAGCAGCGTAGCTGGGGGCAGGGAAGAGCAGTACTTC. Full variable domain (outside the CDR3, taken from reference TRBV9 and TRBJ2-7): DSGVTQTPKHLITATGQRVTLRCSPRSGDLSVYWYQQSLDQGLQFLIQYYNGEERAKGNILERFSAQQFPDLHSELNLSSLELGDSALYFCASSVAGGREEQYFGPGTRLTVT.

The chain carries TRBV9 and TRBJ1-1; D remains ambiguous. The CDR3 extends over 14 amino acids. Germline V gene lookup returns CDR1 SGDLS and CDR2 YYNGEE. V was pared by 4 bases and J by 5 bases, with 15 bases between. The CDR3 DNA is TGTGCCAGCAGCACCCACCTTGGTGGTACTGAAGCTTTCTTT. It specifies CASSTHLGGTEAFF.

V usage is TRBV7-8 and J usage is TRBJ2-7; 11 bases are a match to TRBD1. Germline trimming cut 4 bases from V and 9 bases from J; bases unmatched to any gene: 11. The CDR3 length is 15 residues. Germline CDR1 SGHVS, CDR2 FQNEAQ. CDR3 DNA: TGTGCCAGCAGCTCCTTTACCGGGACAGGGGGAGGGCAGTACTTC. Protein: CASSSFTGTGGGQYF.

The J gene is TRBJ1-1, the V gene TRBV7-3, with a weak D call TRBD1 (5 bases). Germline CDR1 is SGHTA and CDR2 is FQGTGA. The CDR3 extends over 16 amino acids. V was clipped by 5 bases and J by 0 bases, with 16 bases between them. In DNA, the CDR3 is TGTGCCAGCAGCCAGGGTCCTGGTCCGATGAACACTGAAGCTTTCTTT. It translates to CASSQGPGPMNTEAFF.

The CDR3 sequence: CAWSEEGRQPQHF. CDR3 coding DNA: TGTGCCTGGAGTGAGGAGGGGAGACAGCCCCAGCATTTT. The rearrangement uses TRBV30 and TRBJ1-5, with D perhaps TRBD1 (5 bases). Trimming shortened V by 1 base and J by 7 bases, and 11 bases separated the two germline ends. Germline CDR1 and CDR2: GTSNPN and SVGIG (reference sequence). The CDR3 covers 13 residues.